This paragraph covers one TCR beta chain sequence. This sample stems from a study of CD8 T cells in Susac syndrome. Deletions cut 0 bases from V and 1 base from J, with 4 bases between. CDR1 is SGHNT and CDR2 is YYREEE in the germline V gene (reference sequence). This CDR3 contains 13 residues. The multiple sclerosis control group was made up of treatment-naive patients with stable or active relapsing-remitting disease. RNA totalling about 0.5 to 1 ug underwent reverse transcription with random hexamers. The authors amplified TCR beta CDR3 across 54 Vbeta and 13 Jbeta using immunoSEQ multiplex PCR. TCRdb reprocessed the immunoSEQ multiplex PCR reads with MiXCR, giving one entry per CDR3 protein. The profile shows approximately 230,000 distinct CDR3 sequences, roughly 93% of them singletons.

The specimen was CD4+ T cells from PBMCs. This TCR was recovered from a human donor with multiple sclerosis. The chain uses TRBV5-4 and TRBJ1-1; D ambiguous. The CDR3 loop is CASSLEPNTEAFF. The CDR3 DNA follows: TGTGCCAGCAGCTTGGAGCCGAACACTGAAGCTTTCTTT.